This T cell receptor beta chain was recovered during a study of post-analysis software for immune sequencing data. Overall study: Patients with relapsing-remitting, secondary progressive and progressive-relapsing multiple sclerosis courses were all represented. Study-level points and caveats: Controls had significantly higher normalized Chao1 diversity than multiple sclerosis patients. When patients were compared with controls, four or five TRBV segments were more frequent, TRBV5-6, TRBV5-1 and TRBV20-1 among them.

Libraries were made from TCR beta cDNA, and they carried unique molecular identifiers. There were about 1 to 10 million T cells, and approximately 480,000 cDNA molecules came from them. TCRdb passed the PCR reads through MiXCR, listing each CDR3 protein once. The sample holds about half a million distinct CDR3 sequences, over 35% seen once. A few counts support this clonotype. Its antigen is not identified. The trim removed 5 bases at V and 3 bases at J, leaving 9 bases unmatched. The CDR3 runs to 16 residues. The TCR originated in a girl between 5 and 17 years old with multiple sclerosis. The chain links TRBV12-3 or TRBV12-4 to TRBJ2-1; 8 positions agree with TRBD2. The specimen was blood. CDR3 DNA: TGTGCCAGCAGTCCCCAGGTAGCGGGATACTACAATGAGCAGTTCTTC. This sequence encodes CASSPQVAGYYNEQFF.